Listed below are T cell receptor beta chains from one sample, sequenced in a study of cytomegalovirus exposure and HLA in healthy donors. Sequencing used immunoSEQ multiplex PCR; TCRdb keeps in-frame clones, though not all of them. The sample has about 110,000 clones; about 90% are singletons. Sequencing input: PBMCs. Receptor source: a woman between 18 and 29 years old in good health and CMV-seronegative. Both conserved end residues are part of each CDR3. Each record gives: CDR3 protein, CDR3 DNA, clone size, D gene, V gene, J gene. The D gene is left open where the match is weak. Not all rows give a size; the values are once, few, many and, for expanded clones, a class.

CASSPEAGRSEQYF,TGTGCCAGCAGTCCCGAGGCGGGCAGATCCGAGCAGTACTTC,.,.,TRBV2,TRBJ2-7
CASTQRGARSTQYF,TGTGCCAGCACACAGCGGGGGGCCCGTAGTACGCAGTATTTT,once,TRBD2,TRBV13,TRBJ2-3
CSVVGRPGVSGEQYF,TGCAGCGTTGTAGGTAGGCCGGGAGTATCCGGCGAGCAGTACTTC,.,.,TRBV29-1,TRBJ2-7
CASSPGGLLARGEQFF,TGTGCCAGCAGCCCTGGCGGCCTGCTAGCCCGGGGGGAGCAGTTCTTC,.,.,TRBV11-2,TRBJ2-1
CASSPGQGSEQYF,TGCGCCAGCAGCCCAGGACAGGGTTCCGAGCAGTACTTC,.,TRBD1,TRBV4-3,TRBJ2-7
CATRGGASTDTQYF,TGTGCCACCCGAGGGGGGGCGAGTACAGATACGCAGTATTTT,.,.,TRBV6-5,TRBJ2-3
CASSLVAAIPMETQYF,TGTGCCAGCAGCTTAGTAGCGGCTATCCCCATGGAGACCCAGTACTTC,.,.,TRBV7-2,TRBJ2-5
CAWRWGPRGDYEQYF,TGTGCCTGGAGGTGGGGCCCTCGCGGCGACTACGAGCAGTACTTC,.,.,TRBV30,TRBJ2-7
CATSRDNAQLKYYEQYF,TGTGCCACCAGCAGAGATAACGCACAGCTGAAATACTACGAGCAGTACTTC,once,.,TRBV15,TRBJ2-7
CASSLRAGGFPPEGQYF,TGTGCCAGCAGCTTAAGAGCGGGAGGCTTCCCCCCCGAGGGGCAGTATTTT,.,TRBD2,TRBV7-3,TRBJ2-3
CASSQGPTVQETQYF,TGCGCCAGCAGCCAAGGTCCGACAGTACAAGAGACCCAGTACTTC,.,.,TRBV4-3,TRBJ2-5
CASNVNPGRTQETQYF,TGTGCCAGCAACGTTAATCCGGGGAGGACCCAAGAGACCCAGTACTTC,.,.,TRBV11-2,TRBJ2-5
CASSLERGPYEQYF,TGTGCCAGCAGCTTAGAAAGGGGGCCCTACGAGCAGTACTTC,.,TRBD1,TRBV7-9,TRBJ2-7
CASPKPRDRGRGEQYF,TGTGCCAGCCCCAAGCCCCGGGACAGGGGACGAGGGGAGCAGTACTTC,.,TRBD1,TRBV19,TRBJ2-7
CASSLLQETQYF,TGTGCCAGCAGCTTACTCCAAGAGACCCAGTACTTC,.,.,TRBV7-9,TRBJ2-5
CAGQIAGDEQFF,TGTGCCGGACAAATAGCGGGGGATGAGCAGTTCTTC,once,TRBD2,TRBV2,TRBJ2-1
CASSLVARINYGYTF,TGTGCCAGCAGCTTAGTCGCGCGGATTAACTATGGCTACACCTTC,.,.,TRBV7-9,TRBJ1-2
CSVKPGQGIEWDTQYF,TGCAGCGTCAAGCCGGGACAGGGGATTGAGTGGGATACGCAGTATTTT,.,TRBD1,TRBV29-1,TRBJ2-3
CAWSPGQGPDTQYF,TGTGCCTGGAGCCCGGGACAGGGACCAGATACGCAGTATTTT,.,TRBD1,TRBV30,TRBJ2-3
CASSRLAGYNEQFF,TGTGCCAGCAGTAGACTAGCGGGGTACAATGAGCAGTTCTTC,.,TRBD2,TRBV2,TRBJ2-1
CAWSVLSNEETQYF,TGTGCCTGGAGTGTACTCTCGAATGAAGAGACCCAGTACTTC,.,.,TRBV30,TRBJ2-5
CATKRDAAGAQHF,TGTGCCACCAAGAGGGACGCCGCGGGGGCCCAGCATTTT,few,.,TRBV2,TRBJ1-5
CASSLTGAEETQYF,TGTGCCAGCAGCTTGACAGGGGCAGAAGAGACCCAGTACTTC,.,TRBD1,TRBV7-7,TRBJ2-5
CASGGGGGTPFTDTQYF,TGTGCCAGCGGTGGGGGGGGCGGAACCCCCTTCACAGATACGCAGTATTTT,.,.,TRBV25-1,TRBJ2-3
CASSGGQGNQPQHF,TGTGCCAGCAGTGGGGGACAGGGCAATCAGCCCCAGCATTTT,.,TRBD1,TRBV27,TRBJ1-5
CASSLYGRGNEAFF,TGTGCCAGCAGCTTATACGGAAGGGGTAATGAAGCTTTCTTT,.,.,TRBV11-2,TRBJ1-1
CASSYVGQGDGELFF,TGTGCCAGCAGTTACGTTGGTCAGGGGGACGGGGAGCTGTTTTTT,.,TRBD1,TRBV6-6,TRBJ2-2
CASSPFRGVNLNEQFF,TGTGCCAGCAGCCCCTTTAGGGGCGTCAACCTCAATGAGCAGTTCTTC,once,.,TRBV14,TRBJ2-1
CASSEPTKTGEGAYEQYF,TGTGCCAGCAGTGAGCCAACCAAGACAGGGGAGGGAGCCTACGAGCAGTACTTC,.,.,TRBV6-4,TRBJ2-7
CATSRPPGQGSVGYTF,TGTGCCACCAGCCGCCCGCCGGGACAGGGGTCGGTGGGCTACACCTTC,.,TRBD1,TRBV15,TRBJ1-2
CASSDLGGNNEQFF,TGCGCCAGCAGTGACCTCGGTGGTAACAATGAGCAGTTCTTC,.,.,TRBV10-2,TRBJ2-1
CASSYSTGGSLGYTF,TGTGCCAGCAGTTACTCGACAGGGGGCTCTCTAGGCTACACCTTC,.,TRBD1,TRBV6-6,TRBJ1-2
CASSSERGQPQHF,TGCGCCAGCAGCTCCGAAAGGGGGCAGCCCCAGCATTTT,.,.,TRBV5-1,TRBJ1-5
CASSSTPGDRPYEQYF,TGTGCCAGCAGCTCCACCCCTGGGGACAGACCCTACGAGCAGTACTTC,.,TRBD1,TRBV7-6,TRBJ2-7
CARVGLAGDGEQYF,TGTGCCAGAGTGGGACTAGCGGGAGATGGGGAGCAGTACTTC,.,.,TRBV7-5,TRBJ2-7
CASSKPGGTGANVLTF,TGTGCCAGCAGTAAACCAGGGGGCACTGGGGCCAACGTCCTGACTTTC,.,TRBD1,TRBV28,TRBJ2-6
CASSTLHAKLEAFF,TGTGCCAGTAGTACCCTTCATGCGAAGCTTGAAGCTTTCTTT,.,.,TRBV19,TRBJ1-1
CASSLGPDRVAQYF,TGTGCCAGCAGCTTAGGCCCAGACAGGGTGGCCCAGTACTTC,once,TRBD1,TRBV11-2,TRBJ2-5
CASSRGFEPHHTQYF,TGCGCCAGCAGCAGGGGCTTCGAACCCCACCATACGCAGTATTTT,once,.,TRBV4-3,TRBJ2-3
CASSLSNSGGREQYF,TGTGCCAGCAGTTTATCGAATAGCGGGGGACGGGAGCAGTACTTC,.,TRBD2,TRBV27,TRBJ2-7
CASSQVTFRSGDNEQFF,TGCGCCAGCAGCCAAGTCACATTCCGGAGCGGGGACAATGAGCAGTTCTTC,.,TRBD2,TRBV4-3,TRBJ2-1
CASSYYKRSGSPLHF,TGTGCCAGCAGTTATTACAAGAGGAGCGGTTCACCCCTCCACTTT,.,.,TRBV6-5,TRBJ1-6
CASRMGGGQPQHF,TGTGCCAGCAGGATGGGGGGTGGACAGCCCCAGCATTTT,.,.,TRBV28,TRBJ1-5
CASSMTVNEQFF,TGTGCCAGCAGCATGACTGTCAATGAGCAGTTCTTC,.,.,TRBV7-6,TRBJ2-1
CASSVVGHSGANVLTF,TGTGCCAGCAGCGTAGTGGGACACTCTGGGGCCAACGTCCTGACTTTC,.,.,TRBV9,TRBJ2-6
CASSLEGGNHEQFF,TGTGCCAGCAGCTTAGAGGGCGGGAACCATGAGCAGTTCTTC,.,.,TRBV11-3,TRBJ2-1
CASRTGDQPQHF,TGTGCCAGCAGAACAGGGGATCAGCCCCAGCATTTT,.,TRBD1,TRBV6-5,TRBJ1-5
CSVWADRADEQFF,TGCAGCGTTTGGGCCGACAGGGCGGATGAGCAGTTCTTC,.,TRBD1,TRBV29-1,TRBJ2-1
CATWEGGYGYTF,TGTGCCACGTGGGAGGGGGGTTATGGCTACACCTTC,few,.,TRBV27,TRBJ1-2
CASSLGTDAEAFF,TGTGCCAGCAGCTTGGGGACAGACGCTGAAGCTTTCTTT,.,.,TRBV5-4,TRBJ1-1